The 20 T cell receptor beta chains below all came from one sample that was sequenced in a study of tumor-infiltrating lymphocytes in primary liver carcinoma. Unsorted whole blood supplied the blood RNA, and germline DNA was isolated too. With a constant-region primer, TCR beta cDNA was made from 450 to 650 ng of total RNA. Each TCR beta library was derived from three nested multiplex PCR rounds that employed slightly modified ARM-PCR. Each of the first two PCR rounds ran around 10 cycles with TRBV1-TRBV30 forward and C-beta reverse primers. MiXCR was run by TCRdb on the multiplex PCR reads, yielding one entry per CDR3 protein. The sample contains around 330,000 distinct CDR3 sequences, roughly 60% of which appear only once. The sample was peripheral blood. Receptors originate from a man aged 35 to 55 with primary liver carcinoma and hepatitis B virus infection.

A remark on this clonotype: This may arise from a read error, as a much more abundant clone is one base away. The rearrangement uses TRBV12-3 or TRBV12-4 and TRBJ1-2; D call uncertain. Trimming pared 6 bases from V and 0 bases from J, leaving 11 bases between. There are 14 residues in the CDR3. CDR3 nucleotides: TGTGCCAGCAGAATACTAGGTACTAACTATGGCTACACCTTC. It specifies CASRILGTNYGYTF.

About this clonotype: The germline gene is not matched at one end of the junction; a read error may be the cause. The chain combines TRBV10-1 with TRBJ2-2; TRBD2 might be the D (6 bases). CDR1 and CDR2 (germline): WNHNN, SYGVQD (reference sequence). The CDR3 runs 13 residues. CDR3 sequence: CASSELAPGEPFF. The CDR3, as DNA: TGCGCCAGCAGTGAACTAGCTCCCGGGGAGCCGTTTTTT.

This clonotype has a single count. V gene TRBV14 combines with J gene TRBJ2-1, with TRBD2 matching 12 bases. The CDR3 loop spans 15 amino acids. Germline CDR1 SGHDN, CDR2 FVKESK. Trimming at V came to 8 bases and at J to 2 bases, leaving 4 bases not matched to a gene. CDR3 in DNA: TGTGCCAGCTGCCGACTAGCGGGAGCCTACAATGAGCAGTTCTTC. The encoded protein is CASCRLAGAYNEQFF.

This clonotype has ten or more counts. The J gene is TRBJ2-1, the V gene TRBV6-5, with 11 bases aligning to TRBD2. Trimming cost V 6 bases and J 5 bases; bases outside gene matches: 0. This CDR3 is built from 13 residues. Germline V lookup: CDR1 MNHEY, CDR2 SVGAGI. In DNA, the CDR3 is TGTGCCAGCAGGGGACTAGCGGACAATGAGCAGTTCTTC. It yields the protein CASRGLADNEQFF.

The V and J genes are TRBV5-4 and TRBJ2-3; 13 nucleotides align to TRBD2. Germline V gene sequence: CDR1 SGHNT, CDR2 YYREEE (reference sequence). V gave up 4 bases and J gave up 4 bases; unmatched junction bases: 9. The CDR3 has 17 amino acids. CDR3 nucleotides: TGTGCCAGCAGCCCGGGGACTAGCGGGAAGCTATCAGATACGCAGTATTTT. Protein product: CASSPGTSGKLSDTQYF.

This clonotype was counted at least ten times. V usage is TRBV6-2 or TRBV6-3 and J usage is TRBJ1-5, with a possible D match to TRBD1 (6 bases). Germline-derived CDR1 and CDR2 are MNHEY and SVGEGT. This CDR3 is 14 amino acids long. Trimming shortened V by 6 bases and J by 2 bases, and 11 bases separated the two germline ends. The CDR3 nucleotides read TGTGCCAGCAGGAGTTCAGGGGGCAATCAGCCCCAGCATTTT. Its protein product is CASRSSGGNQPQHF.

This chain uses TRBV19 with TRBJ2-1, with 8 bases fitting TRBD1. J lost 3 bases, V lost 6 bases, and 10 bases had no gene match. Germline loops: CDR1 LNHDA, CDR2 SQIVND (reference sequence). The CDR3 length is 16 residues. CDR3 in amino acids: CASSSDRDRFYNEQFF. In DNA, the CDR3 is TGTGCCAGTAGCAGCGACAGGGACAGGTTCTACAATGAGCAGTTCTTC. The full variable domain, with the rest looked up from reference TRBV19 and TRBJ2-1, is DGGITQSPKYLFRKEGQNVTLSCEQNLNHDAMYWYRQDPGQGLRLIYYSQIVNDFQKGDIAEGYSVSREKKESFPLTVTSAQKNPTAFYLCASSSDRDRFYNEQFFGPGTRLTVL.

V is TRBV20-1 and J is TRBJ2-3; 13 nucleotides line up with TRBD2. CDR3 length equals 18 residues. V trimming: 1 base; J trimming: 7 bases; junction bases outside the gene matches: 14. Germline V gene sequence: CDR1 DFQATT, CDR2 SNEGSKA (reference sequence). The CDR3 loop is CSARVGMTRTSGSYTQYF. In nucleotides, the CDR3 is TGCAGTGCTAGAGTTGGAATGACTAGGACTAGCGGGAGTTATACGCAGTATTTT.

This clonotype was detected many times. The V call is TRBV4-1, the J call TRBJ2-7; 8 bases align to TRBD1. Looked up from germline, CDR1 is MGHRA and CDR2 is YSYEKL. The junction had 6 bases not matched to a gene; V was cut back by 1 base and J by 4 bases. The CDR3 totals 15 residues. As DNA, the CDR3 is TGCGCCAGCAGCCAAGTCCCCAGGGGGCCTTACGAGCAGTACTTC. This sequence encodes CASSQVPRGPYEQYF.

Concerning this clonotype itself: A much larger clone differs from this one at a single base, so this may be a read error. The chain uses TRBV6-1 and TRBJ2-7, with no clear D. The V and J ends lost 7 bases and 5 bases respectively, with 21 bases between them. The germline V gene has CDR1 MNHNS and CDR2 SASEGT. The CDR3 has 15 amino acids. CDR3 loop: CASTHPIGPRHEQYF. The CDR3, as DNA: TGTGCCAGCACACATCCCATCGGGCCTAGGCACGAGCAGTACTTC.

Details on this clonotype: The junction and the germline gene differ at one end; a read error may be behind it. The genes are TRBV6-5 and TRBJ2-7; D possibly corresponds to TRBD2 (6 bases). CDR3 length: 13 residues. The germline V gene has CDR1 MNHEY and CDR2 SVGAGI. The CDR3 protein is CASTRRDFSEQYF. The CDR3 DNA reads TGTGCTAGCACACGGCGGGATTTTTCCGAGCAGTACTTC.

On this clonotype itself: A read error may produce the germline difference seen at one junction end. The V and J genes are TRBV29-1 and TRBJ1-5, with D possibly matching TRBD1 (5 bases). CDR1 and CDR2 (germline): SQVTM, ANQGSEA. This CDR3 is built from 13 residues. The CDR3: CSVGTWGNQSQHF. CDR3 in DNA: TGCAGCGTTGGGACATGGGGGAATCAGTCCCAGCATTTT.

Regarding this clonotype: A much larger clone lies a single base off, so this may be a read error. This chain links TRBV4-1 with TRBJ2-5; possibly TRBD2 for D (6 bases). CDR3 length: 14 amino acids. From germline, CDR1 is MGHRA and CDR2 YSYEKL. The CDR3 is CAGSQEGLEETQYF. The CDR3 DNA reads as TGCGCCGGCAGCCAAGAGGGACTGGAGGAGACCCAGTACTTC.

The chain is built from TRBV5-6 and TRBJ2-3, with no clear D. The CDR3 consists of 13 residues. Germline V gene data show CDR1 as SGHDT and CDR2 as YYEEEE. V was cut by 2 bases and J by 5 bases, with 9 bases left in between. CDR3 amino acids: CASSFGSQDTQYF. CDR3 sequence (DNA): TGTGCCAGCAGCTTCGGGTCTCAAGATACGCAGTATTTT.

This clonotype was counted ten times or more. V is TRBV29-1 and J is TRBJ2-3, with no clear D. The CDR3 has 11 amino acids. CDR1 SQVTM and CDR2 ANQGSEA come from the germline V gene. V was pared by 1 base and J by 3 bases, with 2 bases between. CDR3 residues: CSVEATDTQYF. Written as DNA, the CDR3 is TGCAGCGTTGAAGCTACAGATACGCAGTATTTT.

This clonotype has more than one count but fewer than ten. A read error may account for a junction end that differs from germline. The chain uses TRBV7-9 and TRBJ1-1, with D possibly being TRBD1 (6 bases). From germline, CDR1 is SEHNR and CDR2 FQNEAQ (reference sequence). The CDR3 sequence is 13 residues long. CDR3 protein: CASSLEGGTEAFF. CDR3 in DNA: TGCGCCAGCAGCTTGGAGGGGGGTACTGAAGCTTTCTTT.

This clonotype has a single count. The chain carries TRBV21-1 and TRBJ1-2; TRBD1, the D gene given by the table, was not confirmed from the DNA. TRBV21-1 is recorded as a pseudogene. This CDR3 contains 13 residues. The CDR3 region has the DNA TGTGCCAGCCTCGGAGGGGGGGCCTATGGCTACACCTTC. Its protein is CASLGGGAYGYTF.

A remark on this clonotype: Just one base apart from a much larger clone, this may be a read error. V gene TRBV4-2 combines with J gene TRBJ1-2; 7 bases fit TRBD1. CDR3 length: 14 amino acids. Germline values: CDR1 LGHNA, CDR2 YNFKEQ. The CDR3 DNA sequence: TGTGCCATCAGCGCTCCACAGGGGAACTATGGCTACACCTTC. Its translation: CAISAPQGNYGYTF.

The chain carries TRBV5-1 and TRBJ2-2; D is uncertain. Trimming left V 0 bases short and J 2 bases short, with 5 bases between. From germline, CDR1 is SGHRS and CDR2 YFSETQ. This CDR3 has 14 residues. The CDR3 DNA reads TGCGCCAGCAGCTTGGAACCCAACACCGGGGAGCTGTTTTTT. Translation: CASSLEPNTGELFF.

The chain recombines TRBV7-8 with TRBJ1-5; D gene unclear. This CDR3 contains 14 residues. Germline CDR1 SGHVS, CDR2 FQNEAQ. V lost 6 bases to trimming and J lost 4 bases, with 13 bases between them. The CDR3 sequence: CASSLGSGNQPQHF. CDR3 in DNA: TGTGCCAGCAGTTTGGGCAGCGGTAATCAGCCCCAGCATTTT.